This entry is about one T cell receptor (beta chain). Its antigen target is currently unknown. Base qualities were left out, and no much larger clone turns up one base away. The source of the sample is a study of blood T cell repertoires in COVID-19 (dated by TCRdb to 2018 to 2020). General notes on the study: Collaborator samples came from the United States, Italy and Spain and covered acute and convalescent phases of COVID-19. The material from the prospective study consisted of cDNA or gDNA derived from T cells, B-cell-depleted T cells, or PBMCs. Subjects who had been exposed to COVID-19, were actively infected with it, or had recovered from it provided the deeply sampled blood TCRbeta repertoires that made up the dataset. The repertoires were released in a freely available public database meant as a resource for research on the immune response to SARS-CoV-2. The samples were drawn from two sources: the first 160 participants of the ongoing ImmuneRACE study, and 1,254 subjects contributed by 6 global collaborators. A de-identified subject ID, COVID-19 status, age in years and sex were almost always included in the sample metadata. Where available, HLA class I and class II types were obtained from metadata supplied by the sample provider rather than from assay-based typing. General findings and caveats noted by the study authors: The amount of clinical and demographic metadata varied by source and participant and was provided uncurated.

CDR3 length: 15 amino acids, cysteine to phenylalanine. Only CDR3 DNA is held: 45 bases, read in frame from base 1. In the germline V gene, CDR1 corresponds to MNHNS and CDR2 to SASEGT. V and J are truncated by 2 bases and 0 bases respectively, leaving an intervening sequence of 11 bases. TCRbeta CDR3 regions were amplified from genomic DNA by means of the immunoSEQ Assay, a bias-controlled multiplex PCR. The authors processed their data as follows. Within the assay, amplification of reference gene primers was used to estimate how many nucleated cells each sample contained. Sequence reads were collapsed and filtered to measure the absolute abundance of every unique TCRbeta CDR3 rearrangement. For each sample, productive Simpson clonality was calculated by taking the square root of Simpson's diversity index across productive rearrangements. TCRdb stores this immuneACCESS table with in-frame sequences only. Part of the clones is absent; in the studies checked, under half of the shortfall reflects unresolved V genes, and no reason is known for the rest. The D gene and trimming were derived from the DNA, and the V and J assignments and clone size from that table. This sample holds 180,000 or so clones; 70% to 85% were observed only once. The ten top clones hold roughly 1.1% of the sample.

Samples from volunteer blood donors who had recovered from COVID-19 were contributed by a second Seattle source. Each collaborating institution followed its own protocols to collect whole blood in K2EDTA tubes. For TCRbeta analysis, collaborators shipped samples as frozen whole blood, isolated PBMCs, or DNA extracted from either of those sample types. The rearranged segments are TRBV6-1 and TRBJ2-7, with TRBD2 perhaps the D gene, on 6 matching bases. Specimen: peripheral blood. The origin of this receptor is a man aged 55 to 70 who had recovered from COVID-19. The DNA sequence follows: TGTGCCAGCAGTGAATCGGCGGGGAGCTCCTACGAGCAGTACTTC. It codes for CASSESAGSSYEQYF.